This T cell receptor beta chain emerged from a study of molecular identifiers for immune sequencing clone quantification. Previously described methods and listed TCR primers produced bulk TCR libraries. One entry per CDR3 protein, called by TCRdb with MiXCR from the PCR reads. The sample has 400,000 to 600,000 distinct CDR3 sequences, under 30% seen once. The CD8+CD4-CCR7+CD45RA+ phenotype defined the sorted naive CD8 T cells. In germline, CDR1 is PRHDT, CDR2 FYEKMQ (reference sequence). The CDR3 extends over 16 amino acids. V shed 4 bases and J 4 bases; nucleotides not matched to a gene: 6. There are a few counts of this clonotype.

The chain carries TRBV13 and TRBJ2-1; 11 positions agree with TRBD2. The clonotype was recovered from a human donor in good health. Some libraries in this study had Jurkat cell RNA spiked in. The sample was naive CD8+ T cells from blood, with Jurkat cell RNA spiked in. This sample's subset: FACS-sorted CD8+CD4-CCR7+CD45RA+ naive T cells. As DNA, the CDR3 is TGTGCCAGCAGCTCAGATAGCGGGAGGGGTTACAATGAGCAGTTCTTC. This sequence encodes CASSSDSGRGYNEQFF.